This T cell receptor (beta chain) derives from a study of cytomegalovirus exposure and HLA in healthy donors. Study context: The same platform as the 666 first-cohort repertoires was used for the 95 to 150 validation repertoires, a later analysis reported.

Produced via immunoSEQ multiplex PCR; TCRdb's table is partial and in-frame only. The sample records about 66,000 clones, approximately 97% being singletons. V was clipped by 4 bases and J by 6 bases, with 10 bases between them. The V gene's germline CDR1 is SGHTA and CDR2 FQGTGA. This CDR3 contains 13 residues. General study results and limits: TCR clusters originating in the first cohort tended to co-occur in the roughly 130 validation repertoires, according to a later analysis. A list of around 150 TCR beta chains associated with cytomegalovirus was given.

On this clone: Its specificity is unknown.

V gene TRBV7-3 combines with J gene TRBJ2-1, with D maybe TRBD2 (6 bases). Material: PBMCs. The receptor comes from a woman under 30 in good health and CMV-seropositive. The CDR3 DNA is TGTGCCAGCAGCTCGGGACTTTCCAATGAGCAGTTCTTC. This translates into CASSSGLSNEQFF.